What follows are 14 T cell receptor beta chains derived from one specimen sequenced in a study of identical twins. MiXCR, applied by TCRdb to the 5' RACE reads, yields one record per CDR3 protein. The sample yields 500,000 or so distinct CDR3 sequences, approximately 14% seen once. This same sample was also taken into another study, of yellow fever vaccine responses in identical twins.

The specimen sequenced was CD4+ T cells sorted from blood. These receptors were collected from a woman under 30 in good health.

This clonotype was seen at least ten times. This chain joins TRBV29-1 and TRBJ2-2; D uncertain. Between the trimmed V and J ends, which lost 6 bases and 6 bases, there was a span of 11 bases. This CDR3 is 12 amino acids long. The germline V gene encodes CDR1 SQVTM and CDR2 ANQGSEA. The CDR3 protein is CSVGFAPGELFF. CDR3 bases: TGCAGCGTGGGGTTTGCCCCCGGGGAGCTGTTTTTT.

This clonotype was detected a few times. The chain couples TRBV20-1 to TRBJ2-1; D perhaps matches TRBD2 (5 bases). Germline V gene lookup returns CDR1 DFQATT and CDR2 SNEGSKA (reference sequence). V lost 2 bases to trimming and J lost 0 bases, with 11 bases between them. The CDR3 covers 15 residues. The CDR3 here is CSARRADLSYNEQFF. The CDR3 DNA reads TGCAGTGCTAGACGAGCGGATCTCTCCTACAATGAGCAGTTCTTC.

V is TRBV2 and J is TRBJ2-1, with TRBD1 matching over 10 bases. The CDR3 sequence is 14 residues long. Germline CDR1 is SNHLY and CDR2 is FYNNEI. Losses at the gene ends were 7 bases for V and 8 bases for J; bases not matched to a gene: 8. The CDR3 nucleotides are TGTGCCAGCAATGGGGACAGGGGAAGGGATGAGCAGTTCTTC. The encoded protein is CASNGDRGRDEQFF.

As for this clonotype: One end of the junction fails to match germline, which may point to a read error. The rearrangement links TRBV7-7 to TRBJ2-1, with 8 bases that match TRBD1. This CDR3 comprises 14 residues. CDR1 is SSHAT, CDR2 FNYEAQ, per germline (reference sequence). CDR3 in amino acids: CASSLAAGGTEQFF. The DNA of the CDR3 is TGTGCTAGCAGCTTAGCGGCAGGGGGCACTGAGCAGTTCTTC.

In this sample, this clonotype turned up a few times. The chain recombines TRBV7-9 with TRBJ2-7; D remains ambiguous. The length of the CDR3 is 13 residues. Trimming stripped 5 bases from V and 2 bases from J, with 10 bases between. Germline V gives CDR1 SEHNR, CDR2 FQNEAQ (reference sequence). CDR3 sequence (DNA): TGTGCCAGCAGCCCGGACCCCCCCTACGAGCAGTACTTC. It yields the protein CASSPDPPYEQYF.

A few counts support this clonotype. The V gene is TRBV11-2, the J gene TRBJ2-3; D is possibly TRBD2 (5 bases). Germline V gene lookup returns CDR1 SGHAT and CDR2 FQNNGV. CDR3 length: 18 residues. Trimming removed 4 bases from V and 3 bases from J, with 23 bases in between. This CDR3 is CASSYRPLSGFGTDTQYF. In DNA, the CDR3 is TGTGCCAGCAGCTACCGGCCCCTGAGCGGTTTTGGGACAGATACGCAGTATTTT.

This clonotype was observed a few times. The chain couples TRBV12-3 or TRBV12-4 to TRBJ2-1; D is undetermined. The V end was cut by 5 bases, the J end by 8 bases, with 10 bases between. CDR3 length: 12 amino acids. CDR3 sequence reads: CASSGLGYEQFF. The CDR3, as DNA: TGTGCCAGCAGTGGGCTAGGATATGAGCAGTTCTTC.

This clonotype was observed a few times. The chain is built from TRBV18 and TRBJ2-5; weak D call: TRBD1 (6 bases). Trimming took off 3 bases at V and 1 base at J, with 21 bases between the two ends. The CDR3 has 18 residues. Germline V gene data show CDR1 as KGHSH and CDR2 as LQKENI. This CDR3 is CASSPIPRRTDAQETQYF. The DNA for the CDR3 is TGTGCCAGCTCACCGATCCCGAGACGGACAGACGCCCAAGAGACCCAGTACTTC.

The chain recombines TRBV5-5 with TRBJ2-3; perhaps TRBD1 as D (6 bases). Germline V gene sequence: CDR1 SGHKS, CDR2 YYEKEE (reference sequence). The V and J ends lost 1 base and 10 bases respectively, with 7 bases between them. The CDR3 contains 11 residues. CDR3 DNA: TGTGCCAGCAGCTTGACAGGGCCGCAGTATTTT. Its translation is CASSLTGPQYF. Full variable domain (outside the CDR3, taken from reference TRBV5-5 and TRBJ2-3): DAGVTQSPTHLIKTRGQQVTLRCSPISGHKSVSWYQQVLGQGPQFIFQYYEKEERGRGNFPDRFSARQFPNYSSELNVNALLLGDSALYLCASSLTGPQYFGPGTRLTVL.

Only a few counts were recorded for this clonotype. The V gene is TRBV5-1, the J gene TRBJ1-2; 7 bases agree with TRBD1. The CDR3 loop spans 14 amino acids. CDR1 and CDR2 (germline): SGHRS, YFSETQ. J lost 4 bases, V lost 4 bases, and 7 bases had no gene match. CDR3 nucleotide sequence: TGCGCCAGCAGCAACAGACAGGGTACCTATGGCTACACCTTC. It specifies CASSNRQGTYGYTF.

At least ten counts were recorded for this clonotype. The CDR3 loop reads CASTTRGSPLYYEQYF. The CDR3 coding sequence is TGTGCCAGCACCACCCGGGGTAGTCCATTATACTACGAGCAGTACTTC. The chain recombines TRBV6-1 with TRBJ2-7; tentatively, D is TRBD2 (5 bases). Per the germline V gene, CDR1 is MNHNS and CDR2 is SASEGT. This CDR3 is built from 16 residues. V lost 7 bases and J lost 3, with 22 bases in between.

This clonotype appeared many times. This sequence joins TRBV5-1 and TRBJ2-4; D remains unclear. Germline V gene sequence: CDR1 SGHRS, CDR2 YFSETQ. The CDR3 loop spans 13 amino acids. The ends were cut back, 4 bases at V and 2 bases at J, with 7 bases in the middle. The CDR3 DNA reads TGCGCCAGCAGCCAGACTTCCAAAAACATTCAGTACTTC. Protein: CASSQTSKNIQYF. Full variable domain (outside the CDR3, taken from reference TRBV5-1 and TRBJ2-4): KAGVTQTPRYLIKTRGQQVTLSCSPISGHRSVSWYQQTPGQGLQFLFEYFSETQRNKGNFPGRFSGRQFSNSRSEMNVSTLELGDSALYLCASSQTSKNIQYFGAGTRLSVL.

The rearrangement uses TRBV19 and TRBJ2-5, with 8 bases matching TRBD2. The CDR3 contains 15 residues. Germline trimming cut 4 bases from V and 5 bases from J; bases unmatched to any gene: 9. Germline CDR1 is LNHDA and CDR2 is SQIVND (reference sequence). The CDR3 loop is CASSRAGAFLETQYF. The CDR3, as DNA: TGTGCCAGTAGTAGAGCGGGAGCATTTCTGGAGACCCAGTACTTC.

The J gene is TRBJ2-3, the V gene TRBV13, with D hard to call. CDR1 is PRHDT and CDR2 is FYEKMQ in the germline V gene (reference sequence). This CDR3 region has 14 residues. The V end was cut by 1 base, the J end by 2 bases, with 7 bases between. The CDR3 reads CASSLAIYTDTQYF. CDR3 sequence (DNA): TGTGCCAGCAGCTTAGCCATTTACACAGATACGCAGTATTTT.